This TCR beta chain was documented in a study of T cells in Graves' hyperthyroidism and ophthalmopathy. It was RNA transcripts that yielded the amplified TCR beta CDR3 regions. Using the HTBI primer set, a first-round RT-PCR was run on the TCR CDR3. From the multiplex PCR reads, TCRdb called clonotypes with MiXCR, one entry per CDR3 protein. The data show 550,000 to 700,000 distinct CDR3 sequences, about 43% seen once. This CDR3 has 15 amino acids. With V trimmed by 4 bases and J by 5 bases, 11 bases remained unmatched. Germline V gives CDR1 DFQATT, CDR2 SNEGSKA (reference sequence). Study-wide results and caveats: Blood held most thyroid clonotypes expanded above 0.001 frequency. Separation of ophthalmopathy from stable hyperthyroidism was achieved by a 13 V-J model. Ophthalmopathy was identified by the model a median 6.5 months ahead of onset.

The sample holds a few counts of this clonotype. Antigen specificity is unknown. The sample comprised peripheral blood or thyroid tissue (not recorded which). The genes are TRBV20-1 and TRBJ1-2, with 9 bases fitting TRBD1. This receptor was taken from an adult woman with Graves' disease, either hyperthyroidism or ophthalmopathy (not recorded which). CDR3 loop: CSATHRGQRGYGYTF. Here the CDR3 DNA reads TGCAGTGCTACCCACAGGGGGCAAAGGGGTTATGGCTACACCTTC.